Detailed here is one T cell receptor (beta chain). This clone was picked up a small number of times. The specificity of this receptor is unknown. Base qualities were left out, and no much larger clone turns up one base away. Preparation of the library involved the immunoSEQ multiplex PCR assay. For the multiplex PCR, a mixture combining 60 forward primers for TCR Vbeta segments and 13 reverse primers for TCR Jbeta segments was used. The CDR3 region of rearranged TCR beta genes was amplified from genomic DNA with a multiplex PCR assay. The Illumina HiSeq System was used to sequence the amplified TCR beta libraries as 87-base-pair reads. The authors processed their data as follows. A later analysis tallied around 87 million unique TCR beta chains across the 666 repertoires, and about 10 million of those chains were shared by two or more donors. Raw reads were error-corrected and collapsed into unique sequences with a nearest-neighbor algorithm that merged closely related sequences to remove PCR and sequencing errors. Alignment of CDR3 sequences to IMGT reference sequences was used to assign V, D and J gene segments. For a sequence to be retained, at least a six-nucleotide match to both a V gene segment and a J gene segment was required. A rearrangement was called productive if the CDR3 had no stop codons and remained in frame with V and J, and every other rearrangement was called non-productive. Following IMGT convention, CDR3 was defined as the stretch from the second conserved V-encoded cysteine to the conserved J-encoded phenylalanine. The earlier analysis of 587 of the donors excluded any sequence lacking an unambiguous match to a single V gene segment. In an earlier analysis of 587 of the donors, a V segment was called functional when productive rearrangements were above 56.7%, and segregating when the standard deviation between donors exceeded 5%. A statistical classification framework was built to diagnose cytomegalovirus status from the catalog of TCR beta chain sequences. A later analysis assigned V and J genes by comparing TCR nucleotide sequences with IMGT/GENE-DB human TR gene sequences. In a later analysis, CDR3 sequences and most-parsimonious VDJ recombination scenarios were assigned using the TCRdist pipeline. In a later analysis, every TCR beta chain was defined by the combination of its CDR3 amino acid sequence and its V-gene family, and reads without a unique V-gene family were dropped. To address suspected cross-contamination and a sequencing artifact, a later analysis removed roughly 640 highly shared, low-generation-probability nucleotide sequences. In a later analysis, a clonal expansion index for each public chain was calculated from normalized within-repertoire ranks of inferred template counts. A later analysis computed generation probabilities with a VDJ recombination model fitted to out-of-frame rearrangements, and checked the results against IGoR. In a later analysis, TCR-TCR, TCR-HLA and TCR-CMV co-occurrence was scored with hypergeometric tests, and a repertoire-size bias correction was applied to TCR pairs. A later analysis estimated false discovery rates by permuting HLA or CMV assignments 20 times. A later analysis grouped co-occurring TCRs with DBSCAN, adding TCRdist sequence similarity when clustering within HLA-allele-positive subsets. Repertoires with fewer than 30,000 or more than 120,000 public chains, plus five repertoires with anomalous nucleotide sharing, were excluded from co-occurrence clustering. Drawn from immuneACCESS, this table holds only the in-frame rearrangements with V and J called that TCRdb kept. Clones are partly lost; checked studies trace under half to an unresolved V gene and leave the rest unexplained. D and trimming come from the DNA, and the V and J calls and clone size come from that table. For this sample there are about 95,000 clones; just over 70% appear just once. The ten largest make up approximately 8.9% of the sample.

The cohort was made up of 666 healthy bone marrow donors. All cohort members were sampled while nominally healthy, although unrecorded immune exposures were likely present. The donor was CMV seronegative and belonged to the group of 352 seronegative cohort members. Every donor gave a peripheral blood sample, and the peripheral blood mononuclear cells from that sample were used for TCR beta sequencing. The Qiagen DNeasy Blood Extraction Kit was used to extract genomic DNA from the blood cell samples. CDR3 length: 11 amino acids, cysteine to phenylalanine. The DNA shown is the 33-base CDR3, in frame from base 1. V is pared back by 4 bases and J by 7 bases, with 8 bases lying between the germline termini. CDR1 and CDR2 are drawn from the germline V gene: SGHDT, YYEEEE. The data originate from a study of cytomegalovirus exposure and HLA in healthy donors (TCRdb year 2017). Regarding the research as a whole: According to an earlier analysis of around 600 of the donors, roughly 180 million T cells yielded 120 million or so unique TCR beta sequences and about 300 Gb of sequence data. Around 320 gigabases of sequencing data and approximately 93 million unique TCR sequences were included in an early release covering roughly 600 HLA-typed donors. Of the approximately 400 genotyped donors, roughly 85% fell in the genetic ancestry cluster associated with self-reported Caucasian donors. The study aimed to test whether cataloging public T cell receptors could reveal signatures of past pathogen exposure. The T cell repertoires of under 700 subjects were profiled by immunosequencing and related to cytomegalovirus serostatus. In addition to the first cohort of 666 subjects, a separate validation cohort of under 150 different subjects was used. The study combined high-throughput TCR immunosequencing, statistical association of individual TCRs with disease status, and machine learning to predict cytomegalovirus infection status. A later analysis re-analyzed previously published TCR beta repertoires from several hundred donors and added high-resolution HLA genotyping to study TCR occurrence patterns. In the later analysis, no new phenotypic data were used to find candidate immune exposures; instead, reliance was placed on TCR beta sequences and their occurrence across donors. An earlier analysis of approximately 580 of the donors used high-throughput TCR beta sequencing to judge whether each TCR beta V gene segment behaved as functional or pseudogenic. Alongside the repertoire data, information on donor age, sex, ethnicity and CMV serostatus was compiled. A later genetic analysis took genome-wide SNP genotypes for about 55% of the 666 donors and used that subset as a discovery cohort. Every repertoire in the discovery cohort had been generated on one and the same sequencing platform. Both class I and class II loci were covered by HLA typing, at four-digit resolution. Typing coverage differed by locus: A, B, C, DRB1 and DQB1 were typed in roughly 629-630 donors, DQA1 in roughly 500, DPA1 in some 570, and DPB1 in just under 480. Because of strong linkage in the cohort, a handful of DR-DQ haplotypes were treated as single units for association and clustering. On average, around 200,000 unique TCR beta nucleotide sequences were sequenced per donor among a few hundred genotyped donors of the cohort, with approximately 18% of those sequences being non-productive.

Overall results and qualifications from the work: Assigning TCR associations to individual alleles was difficult when HLA alleles, especially DR and DQ, strongly co-occurred. The authors suggested that the approach could potentially be extended to other disease states and immunological phenotypes. The 87-base-pair reads could not distinguish some IMGT-functional V segments, including TRBV6-2 and TRBV6-3, so those segments were excluded. Most TCR sequences were seen in very few donors, while some public TCRs were found in many individuals. The presence/absence analyses assumed that sequencing depth was roughly uniform across donors, and that assumption may not be true. Because counts were too low, around 17 rarely observed V segments, including chromosome 9 orphons, were left out of the earlier analysis of several hundred of the donors. A total of 150 or so TCR beta chains were listed by the study as associated with cytomegalovirus. Three of the identified cytomegalovirus-associated TCR beta chains were confirmed in vitro to be specific for cytomegalovirus antigens. A further reported finding was that TCR beta sequences accurately predicted the HLA-A and HLA-B alleles for most subjects in the first cohort. Because some donors lacked HLA typing at each locus, the association tests relied only on the typed subset. Only TCR beta chains were sequenced in this cohort, and the absence of alpha or paired-chain data limited detectable features. Correlated functional status among segregating V segments might reflect linkage disequilibrium, but an unknown experimental factor could not be ruled out. A later analysis found that most CMV-associated TCR beta chains appeared HLA-restricted, with HLA associations seemingly driven largely by CMV exposure. In both the original and validation cohorts, the classifier was reported to diagnose cytomegalovirus status with high specificity and sensitivity. According to a later genetic analysis, donors in an Asian-associated ancestry cluster had fewer N-insertions in productive TCRs than the approximately 610-donor mean. A later analysis associated about 17,000 TCR beta sequences with specific HLA alleles at a false discovery rate of 0.05. A cluster of highly shared sequence variants was judged likely to be a technical artifact of the sequencing pipeline. In a later analysis, HLA-associated TCR beta chains were found to be more clonally expanded and to have lower generation probabilities than equally common non-associated chains. CMV serostatus was the only immune exposure information available for the cohort. A later analysis found that TCR association rates varied across HLA loci, with DRB1 alleles showing the most associated TCRs and HLA-C alleles the fewest. An earlier analysis of approximately 530 of the donors showed that most TCR beta V segments appeared in productive rearrangements either about 87% or about 30% of the time, which broadly matched IMGT annotations. In a later analysis, several top co-occurrence clusters were reported to appear linked to parvovirus B19, influenza, CMV and Epstein-Barr virus. An association between a missense DCLRE1C variant and V-gene and J-gene trimming of TCR beta chains was found in a later genetic analysis and replicated in an independent cohort.

Specimen: PBMCs. The sequence came from a man aged 60 to 75 in good health and CMV-seronegative. The rearrangement combines TRBV5-6 with TRBJ1-1; the D gene lacks a confident call. The CDR3: CASSRYGEAFF. The nucleotide sequence is TGTGCCAGCAGCCGATACGGTGAAGCTTTCTTT. With the portions outside the CDR3 filled from the reference TRBV5-6 and TRBJ1-1 genes, the complete variable region becomes DAGVTQSPTHLIKTRGQQVTLRCSPKSGHDTVSWYQQALGQGPQFIFQYYEEEERQRGNFPDRFSGHQFPNYSSELNVNALLLGDSALYLCASSRYGEAFFGQGTRLTVV.